This T cell receptor beta chain was captured in a study of T-cell memory formation after mild COVID-19. Study-wide findings and caveats: Certain responding clones were present in pre-infection memory, suggesting participation of cross-reactive memory. CD8+ contracting clones occupied EMRA, while CD4+ ones occupied mainly CM and EM.

CDR3 length equals 16 residues. V trimming: 2 bases; J trimming: 6 bases; junction bases outside the gene matches: 6. Per germline, CDR1 LGHNA and CDR2 YSLEER. The TCR alpha and TCR beta cDNA libraries, bearing sample barcodes and UMIs, were generated by 5'RACE using constant-segment primers. MiXCR, run by TCRdb on the 5' RACE reads, gives a single entry per CDR3 protein. The sample records about 110,000 distinct CDR3 sequences, roughly 14% being singletons. This clonotype was detected only a few times. Its antigen is not identified. The gene calls are TRBV4-3 and TRBJ2-1, with TRBD1 matching over 11 bases. The clonotype originates from a man aged 18-30 years who had mild COVID-19 (a few samples of this study predate the infection). Cell type and time point are not known. Sequenced: PBMCs or a T cell subset sorted from them (not recorded which). This CDR3 is CASSQNTGTGGNEQFF. Here the CDR3 DNA reads TGCGCCAGCAGCCAAAATACTGGGACAGGGGGCAATGAGCAGTTCTTC.